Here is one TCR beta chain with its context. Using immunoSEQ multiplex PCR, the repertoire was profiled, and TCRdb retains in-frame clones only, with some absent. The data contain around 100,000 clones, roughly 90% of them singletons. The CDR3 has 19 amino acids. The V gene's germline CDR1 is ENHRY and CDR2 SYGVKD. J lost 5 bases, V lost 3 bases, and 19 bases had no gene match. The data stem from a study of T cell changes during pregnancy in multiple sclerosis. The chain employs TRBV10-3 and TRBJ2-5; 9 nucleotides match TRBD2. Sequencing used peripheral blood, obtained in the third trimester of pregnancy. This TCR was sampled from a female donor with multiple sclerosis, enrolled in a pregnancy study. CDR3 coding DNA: TGTGCCATCAGTGAAAAAATTAGCGGGAGCCAAACCGGTAGGGAGACCCAGTACTTC. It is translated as CAISEKISGSQTGRETQYF.